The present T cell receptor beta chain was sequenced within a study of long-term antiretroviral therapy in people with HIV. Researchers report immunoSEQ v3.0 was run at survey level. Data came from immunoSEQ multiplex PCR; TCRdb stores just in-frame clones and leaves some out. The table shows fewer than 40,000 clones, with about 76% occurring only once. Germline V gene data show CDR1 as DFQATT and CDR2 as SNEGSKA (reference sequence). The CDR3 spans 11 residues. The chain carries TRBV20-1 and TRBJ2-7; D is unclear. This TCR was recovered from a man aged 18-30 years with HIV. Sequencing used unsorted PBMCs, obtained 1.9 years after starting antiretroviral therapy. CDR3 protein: CRLRKDYEQYF. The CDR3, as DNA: TGCAGGCTACGGAAGGACTACGAGCAGTACTTC.